These 11 T cell receptor beta chains share one sample of origin, sequenced in a study of T cells in Graves' hyperthyroidism and ophthalmopathy. Regions amplified from RNA transcripts were the TCR beta CDR3 regions. The study used the HTBI primer set for a first-round RT-PCR of the TCR CDR3. One entry per CDR3 protein results from TCRdb running MiXCR on the multiplex PCR reads. The sample has a few hundred thousand distinct CDR3 sequences; roughly 46% are singletons. Sequences were obtained from peripheral blood or thyroid tissue (not recorded which). The receptors stem from a woman younger than 30 with Graves' hyperthyroidism.

This clonotype was seen repeatedly, ten times or more. The genes are TRBV13 and TRBJ2-5; a weak D match, TRBD2 (5 bases). Trimming pared 5 bases from V and 5 bases from J, leaving 9 bases between. Germline CDR1 reads PRHDT; CDR2 reads FYEKMQ (reference sequence). This CDR3 is built from 12 residues. The CDR3 coding sequence is TGTGCCAGCAGCCCTTGGAGGGAGACCCAGTACTTC. Protein sequence: CASSPWRETQYF.

The table lists this clonotype with a few counts. The V and J genes are TRBV10-2 and TRBJ2-7; D might be TRBD1 or TRBD2, each matching 6 bases. The CDR3 totals 14 residues. Between the trimmed V and J ends, which lost 10 bases and 3 bases, there was a span of 19 bases. The V gene's germline CDR1 is WSHSY and CDR2 SAAADI. For the CDR3, the DNA is TGCGCCACCCGCGACCAGGGGAGGTTCTACGAGCAGTACTTC. This codes for CATRDQGRFYEQYF.

This clonotype showed up just a few times. This sequence joins TRBV7-2 and TRBJ2-5, with 7 bases identical to TRBD1. Germline loops: CDR1 SGHTA, CDR2 FQGNSA. J lost 2 bases, V lost 5 bases, and 8 bases had no gene match. The CDR3 is made up of 15 amino acids. Written as DNA, the CDR3 is TGTGCCAGCAGCGCCGGACAGGCCCTGCAAGAGACCCAGTACTTC. It translates to CASSAGQALQETQYF. Using reference TRBV7-2 and TRBJ2-5 for the parts outside the CDR3, the full variable domain is GAGVSQSPSNKVTEKGKDVELRCDPISGHTALYWYRQSLGQGLEFLIYFQGNSAPDKSGLPSDRFSAERTGGSVSTLTIQRTQQEDSAVYLCASSAGQALQETQYFGPGTRLLVL.

The V and J genes are TRBV2 and TRBJ2-5; 9 bases line up with TRBD1. Trimming removed 8 bases from V and 4 bases from J; junction bases left unmatched: 20. The CDR3 extends over 18 amino acids. The germline V gene has CDR1 SNHLY and CDR2 FYNNEI. In nucleotides, the CDR3 is TGTGCCAGCGGCCCTTTGGGGGGACAGGGTGGGTTTGGAGAGACCCAGTACTTC. Translated, it gives CASGPLGGQGGFGETQYF.

This clonotype showed up just a few times. The chain has TRBV7-2 and TRBJ2-7, with 7 bases aligning to TRBD2. Germline loops: CDR1 SGHTA, CDR2 FQGNSA. The CDR3 length is 14 residues. Germline trimming cut 2 bases from V and 5 bases from J; bases unmatched to any gene: 6. CDR3 DNA: TGTGCCAGCAGCTTACAACGGGGGAGGGACGAGCAGTACTTC. It encodes CASSLQRGRDEQYF.

This chain links TRBV9 with TRBJ1-5, with a tentative D call TRBD1 (5 bases). Germline V gives CDR1 SGDLS, CDR2 YYNGEE. The V and J ends lost 4 bases and 4 bases respectively, with 9 bases between them. CDR3 length: 13 amino acids. The CDR3 spells CASSRQTNQPQHF. CDR3 nucleotides: TGTGCCAGCAGCCGACAGACAAATCAGCCCCAGCATTTT.

The count of this clonotype is one. The rearrangement links TRBV7-2 to TRBJ1-2; no reliable D call. The V end was cut by 3 bases, the J end by 6 bases, with 8 bases between. The CDR3 loop spans 12 amino acids. Germline-derived CDR1 and CDR2 are SGHTA and FQGNSA. CDR3 loop: CASSFNKNGYTF. The CDR3 coding sequence is TGTGCCAGCAGCTTCAACAAAAATGGCTACACCTTC.

Only a few counts were recorded for this clonotype. The gene calls are TRBV11-2 and TRBJ2-5; 7 nucleotides align to TRBD2. The length of the CDR3 is 15 residues. CDR1 is SGHAT, CDR2 FQNNGV, per germline. V was clipped by 1 base and J by 4 bases; unmatched bases: 6. The CDR3 sequence: CASSLGGGSRETQYF. CDR3 nucleotides: TGTGCCAGCAGCTTAGGGGGCGGGAGTAGAGAGACCCAGTACTTC.

The chain combines TRBV7-9 with TRBJ2-7; D might be TRBD1 or TRBD2, each matching 6 bases. The germline V gene encodes CDR1 SEHNR and CDR2 FQNEAQ (reference sequence). The CDR3 runs 15 residues. Trimming shortened V by 5 bases and J by 5 bases, and 19 bases separated the two germline ends. The DNA of the CDR3 is TGTGCCAGCAGCCTCGGGAGCCAGGGGCGCGACGAGCAGTACTTC. This encodes CASSLGSQGRDEQYF.

The chain carries TRBV7-9 and TRBJ2-7; tentatively, D is TRBD1 (6 bases). TRBJ2-1 explains the end of the DNA better; the J call may be wrong. The CDR3 totals 13 residues. CDR1 and CDR2 (germline): SEHNR, FQNEAQ (reference sequence). CDR3 bases: TGTGCCAGCAGCTGGGGCAGGGGCTACGAGCAGTTCTTC. It is translated as CASSWGRGYEQFF.

The chain is built from TRBV2 and TRBJ2-7, with D perhaps matching TRBD1 (5 bases). The V end lost 2 bases, the J end lost 1 base, and 9 bases lay between the germline ends. The CDR3 loop spans 14 amino acids. The germline gives CDR1 SNHLY, CDR2 FYNNEI. The CDR3 coding sequence is TGTGCCAGCAGTGAAAGGGGTCGTTCCTACGAGCAGTACTTC. Protein product: CASSERGRSYEQYF.